The 10 T cell receptor beta chains given below trace back to one sample, sequenced in a study of cytomegalovirus exposure and HLA in healthy donors. The PCR used 60 Vbeta and 13 Jbeta primers. Assay: immunoSEQ multiplex PCR; the TCRdb copy retains only in-frame clones and omits some. This sample carries roughly 110,000 clones, around 73% of them seen once, and the ten largest clones take 7.8%. The source material was PBMCs. These TCRs come from a man younger than 40 in good health and CMV-seronegative.

The chain joins TRBV9 to TRBJ1-6, with a tentative D call TRBD1 (5 bases). The CDR3 contains 14 residues. Between the trimmed V and J ends, which lost 1 base and 7 bases, there was a span of 9 bases. Looked up from germline, CDR1 is SGDLS and CDR2 is YYNGEE. The CDR3 bases are TGTGCCAGCAGCGTATCAACAGGCAATTCACCCCTCCACTTT. Residues: CASSVSTGNSPLHF.

This chain connects TRBV21-1 to TRBJ2-7; TRBD1 is taken as the D call from the table, unchecked against the DNA. TRBV21-1 is annotated as a pseudogene. The CDR3 has 14 amino acids. The CDR3 loop reads CASKEQGSSYEQYF. The CDR3 DNA is TGTGCCAGCAAAGAACAGGGAAGCTCCTACGAGCAGTACTTC.

The chain joins TRBV5-6 to TRBJ2-1, with D perhaps TRBD2 (5 bases). Germline values: CDR1 SGHDT, CDR2 YYEEEE. The CDR3 runs to 15 residues. V lost 1 base and J lost 9, with 17 bases in between. CDR3 sequence (DNA): TGTGCCAGCAGCTTGATAAAGTCAGGACTTGGTGAGCAGTTCTTC. Amino acid sequence: CASSLIKSGLGEQFF.

The V gene is TRBV30, the J gene TRBJ2-5, with TRBD2 matching 11 bases. The J call is doubtful: the DNA matches TRBJ2-7 better. Germline-derived CDR1 and CDR2 are GTSNPN and SVGIG (reference sequence). This CDR3 region has 13 residues. The CDR3 reads CASDTSGSNEQYF. CDR3 coding DNA: TGTGCCTCCGACACTAGCGGGAGTAACGAGCAGTACTTC.

The rearrangement joins TRBV7-3 to TRBJ2-2, with unresolved D. The CDR3 spans 14 residues. The ends were cut back, 1 base at V and 3 bases at J, with 6 bases in the middle. Germline V lookup: CDR1 SGHTA, CDR2 FQGTGA. The CDR3 coding sequence is TGTGCCAGCAGCTTAAGAGGAGACACCGGGGAGCTGTTTTTT. It yields the protein CASSLRGDTGELFF.

With regard to this clone: An end of the junction does not agree with germline; a read error may underlie this. The rearrangement links TRBV2 to TRBJ1-4; D call uncertain. CDR3 length: 12 residues. Germline assignment: CDR1 SNHLY and CDR2 FYNNEI. CDR3 region: CASSEEARTTVF. The CDR3 DNA follows: TGTGCCAGCAGTGAAGAGGCGCGAACCACAGTTTTT.

A few counts support this clone. The sample carries other DNA sequences with the same CDR3. The rearrangement joins TRBV2 to TRBJ1-3; TRBD1 is a possible D gene (5 bases). The CDR3 consists of 16 residues. Looked up from germline, CDR1 is SNHLY and CDR2 is FYNNEI. Deletions cut 3 bases from V and 0 bases from J, with 12 bases between. The CDR3 loop reads CASSDGQGNSGNTIYF. The CDR3 DNA reads as TGTGCCAGCAGTGACGGCCAGGGCAACTCTGGAAACACCATATATTTT.

As for this clone: Other DNA sequences in the sample encode the same CDR3. This chain links TRBV4-2 with TRBJ2-3; 10 positions agree with TRBD2. The CDR3 is 16 amino acids. With V trimmed by 0 bases and J by 5 bases, 5 bases remained unmatched. Germline loops: CDR1 LGHNA, CDR2 YNFKEQ. This CDR3 reads CASSQDGAGGRDTQYF. CDR3 nucleotide sequence: TGTGCCAGCAGCCAAGATGGAGCGGGAGGGCGAGATACGCAGTATTTT.

V is TRBV6-1 and J is TRBJ1-1; D is ambiguous. The CDR3 has 14 amino acids. The V gene lost 2 bases and the J gene lost 1 base, with 8 bases spanning the gap. From germline, CDR1 is MNHNS and CDR2 SASEGT. CDR3 in DNA: TGTGCCAGCAGTGAAACCCACACGAACACTGAAGCTTTCTTT. As protein: CASSETHTNTEAFF.

The V and J genes are TRBV5-1 and TRBJ2-5; D is perhaps TRBD1 (6 bases). There are 15 residues in the CDR3. The germline gives CDR1 SGHRS, CDR2 YFSETQ. Trimming shortened V by 2 bases and J by 4 bases, and 15 bases separated the two germline ends. CDR3 bases: TGCGCCAGCAGCTTCGATTCGCCAGGGGCAGAGACCCAGTACTTC. Translated: CASSFDSPGAETQYF.